This entry lists 6 T cell receptor beta chains sequenced from one sample in a study of blood T cell repertoires in COVID-19 (dated by TCRdb to about 2020). Receptor libraries were prepared by the immunoSEQ multiplex PCR assay. TCRdb re-hosts the immuneACCESS table, in-frame sequences only. Its copies lack some clones; in the studies checked, an unresolved V gene accounts for under half of them, and the cause for the rest is not known. The sample includes 200,000 to 250,000 clones, with more than 70% observed a single time. The ten largest clones represent around 3.5% of the sample. The sequenced sample was peripheral blood. The origin of the receptors is an elderly woman with acute or convalescent COVID-19.

The J gene is TRBJ1-1, the V gene TRBV7-8, with D unclear. The CDR3 loop spans 11 amino acids. Germline lookup yields CDR1 SGHVS and CDR2 FQNEAQ. Trimming removed 3 bases from V and 7 bases from J, with 6 bases in between. The CDR3 DNA reads as TGTGCCAGCAGCTTTGGGAGTGAAGCTTTCTTT. Amino acid sequence: CASSFGSEAFF.

V is TRBV5-1 and J is TRBJ2-2, with D possibly TRBD1 on 5 matching bases. Germline CDR1 reads SGHRS; CDR2 reads YFSETQ. Trimming took 4 bases from V and 4 from J, leaving 11 bases between them. CDR3 length equals 14 residues. The CDR3 is CASSLRQITGELFF. CDR3 bases: TGCGCCAGCAGCCTCCGACAGATCACCGGGGAGCTGTTTTTT.

This chain links TRBV7-3 with TRBJ1-1; a weak D match, TRBD1 (6 bases). The CDR3 loop spans 16 amino acids. Trimming took 0 bases from V and 5 from J, leaving 16 bases between them. Germline V gene sequence: CDR1 SGHTA, CDR2 FQGTGA. CDR3 in amino acids: CASSLTGRGVLTEAFF. CDR3 coding DNA: TGTGCCAGCAGCTTAACCGGGAGGGGGGTCCTGACTGAAGCTTTCTTT.

The J gene is TRBJ1-1, the V gene TRBV5-6; D is uncertain. Germline V CDR1 and CDR2: SGHDT, YYEEEE. V was shortened by 1 base and J by 4 bases, with 8 bases between the two germline ends. The CDR3 covers 13 residues. The CDR3 region is CASSLRGGTEAFF. The CDR3 nucleotides read TGTGCCAGCAGCTTGCGGGGAGGCACTGAAGCTTTCTTT.

This chain links TRBV28 with TRBJ1-2; TRBD1 is a possible D gene (5 bases). The germline CDR1 and CDR2 sequences are MDHEN and SYDVKM. The CDR3 contains 12 residues. Between the trimmed V and J ends, which lost 4 bases and 6 bases, there was a span of 9 bases. In DNA form, the CDR3 reads TGTGCCAGCAGTTCCTGGGGGGATGGCTACACCTTC. Amino acids: CASSSWGDGYTF.

The chain recombines TRBV20-1 with TRBJ2-1; 13 nucleotides line up with TRBD2. Germline CDR1 and CDR2: DFQATT and SNEGSKA (reference sequence). V trimming: 3 bases; J trimming: 0 bases; junction bases outside the gene matches: 5. The CDR3 extends over 17 amino acids. The CDR3 DNA sequence: TGCAGTGCTAGTACTAGCGGGGGGGAAAGCTCCTACAATGAGCAGTTCTTC. Protein sequence: CSASTSGGESSYNEQFF.